Following are 4 T cell receptor beta chains from one sample sequenced in a study of tumor-infiltrating lymphocytes in primary liver carcinoma. Synthesis of TCR beta cDNA was carried out from 450 to 650 ng total RNA with a constant-region primer. Libraries for TCR beta were built through three nested multiplex PCR rounds, which together made up a slightly modified ARM-PCR procedure. Each of the first two PCR rounds ran 9 to 11 cycles with TRBV1-TRBV30 forward and C-beta reverse primers. TCRdb redid the calling of the multiplex PCR reads with MiXCR, one entry per CDR3 protein. Altogether 30,000 to 40,000 distinct CDR3 sequences are present, less than 85% being singletons, with the ten largest covering approximately 15%. Scientists recovered RNA and DNA together from approximately 20-30 mg of unsorted bulk tissue. Sequencing used liver tumor tissue from sampling region 4. Subset: tumor region T4, right-lateral pole. The receptors originated from a man aged 35 to 55 with primary liver carcinoma and hepatitis B virus infection.

In this sample, this clonotype turned up many times. The gene calls are TRBV5-1 and TRBJ2-3; TRBD2 aligns across 13 bases. Germline values: CDR1 SGHRS, CDR2 YFSETQ. V lost 4 bases to trimming and J lost 4 bases; unmatched junction nucleotides: 6. The CDR3 covers 16 residues. CDR3 sequence reads: CASSPRTSGSADTQYF. Written as DNA, the CDR3 is TGCGCCAGCAGCCCCCGGACTAGCGGGAGCGCAGATACGCAGTATTTT.

Of note for this clonotype: At one boundary the junction diverges from the germline segment, which might be a read error. V usage is TRBV29-1 and J usage is TRBJ1-2; a weak D match, TRBD1 (5 bases). This CDR3 spans 15 amino acids. Germline CDR1 is SQVTM and CDR2 is ANQGSEA. The CDR3 nucleotides are TGCAGCCTGGCCCCCCGCCTACATGGGGCTTTTGGCTACACATTC. Translation gives CSLAPRLHGAFGYTF. The whole variable domain, filled in from reference TRBV29-1 and TRBJ1-2, reads SAVISQKPSRDICQRGTSLTIQCQVDSQVTMMFWYRQQPGQSLTLIATANQGSEATYESGFVIDKFPISRPNLTFSTLTVSNMSPEDSSIYLCSLAPRLHGAFGYTFGSGTRLTVV.

In regard to this clonotype: Since a much larger clone is just one base distant, this may be a read error. The rearrangement links TRBV20-1 to TRBJ2-1; D might be TRBD2 (6 bases). The V gene's germline CDR1 is DFQATT and CDR2 SNEGSKA (reference sequence). Trimming took off 2 bases at V and 0 bases at J, with 11 bases between the two ends. The CDR3 runs to 15 residues. This chain's CDR3 is CSARIGRGSYNEQFF. The CDR3 DNA follows: TGCAGTGCTAGAATAGGGCGGGGCTCCTACAATGAGCAGTTCTTC.

To note about this clonotype: The germline gene is not matched at one end of the junction; a read error may be the cause. This rearrangement joins TRBV24-1 to TRBJ2-1; maybe TRBD1 (6 bases). Germline V CDR1 and CDR2: KGHDR, SFDVKD. CDR3 size: 16 residues. This CDR3 is CATSDPGTWLTNEQFF. The CDR3 coding sequence is TGTGCCACAAGTGATCCCGGGACATGGTTAACGAATGAGCAGTTCTTC.